One and the same sample provided the 9 T cell receptor beta chains below, sequenced in a study of shared clonotypes between healthy human individuals. TCRdb's copy holds only in-frame clones and misses some; the assay was immunoSEQ multiplex PCR. The sample carries more than 400,000 clones, roughly 80% recorded once. The source material was PBMCs. These receptors were taken from a woman in her thirties or forties in good health. Some clones in this sample may be carry-over from other donors' samples.

V gene TRBV5-6 combines with J gene TRBJ2-3, with D hard to call. Germline assignment: CDR1 SGHDT and CDR2 YYEEEE. The CDR3 runs 13 residues. Trimming cost V 2 bases and J 2 bases, with 6 bases left between them. CDR3 sequence reads: CASSFWHTDTQYF. The CDR3 DNA reads TGTGCCAGCAGCTTCTGGCACACAGATACGCAGTATTTT.

The chain has TRBV9 and TRBJ2-3; 10 bases line up with TRBD2. The junction had 8 bases not matched to a gene; V was cut back by 0 bases and J by 4 bases. The CDR3 runs 17 residues. Looked up from germline, CDR1 is SGDLS and CDR2 is YYNGEE. CDR3 DNA: TGTGCCAGCAGCGTAGGCCTAGCGGGAGTATCGGCAGATACGCAGTATTTT. It is translated as CASSVGLAGVSADTQYF.

The rearrangement links TRBV11-1 to TRBJ2-1; D is unclear. CDR1 is SGHAT and CDR2 is FQDESV in the germline V gene (reference sequence). The CDR3 covers 13 residues. Trimming shortened V by 5 bases and J by 5 bases, and 10 bases separated the two germline ends. CDR3 sequence: CASSLDGNNEQFF. CDR3 DNA sequence: TGTGCCAGCAGCCTCGACGGAAACAATGAGCAGTTCTTC. Supplemented by reference TRBV11-1 and TRBJ2-1, the full variable domain reads EAEVAQSPRYKITEKSQAVAFWCDPISGHATLYWYRQILGQGPELLVQFQDESVVDDSQLPKDRFSAERLKGVDSTLKIQPAELGDSAMYLCASSLDGNNEQFFGPGTRLTVL.

This chain uses TRBV10-3 with TRBJ1-1; D might be TRBD1 (6 bases). V was pared by 9 bases and J by 4 bases, with 21 bases between. The CDR3 covers 15 residues. Per the germline V gene, CDR1 is ENHRY and CDR2 is SYGVKD. The CDR3 region is CAILERPGAGTEAFF. Written as DNA, the CDR3 is TGTGCCATTCTTGAGAGGCCAGGGGCTGGCACTGAAGCTTTCTTT.

J is TRBJ1-2 and V is TRBV5-4; 7 positions match TRBD1. V dropped 4 bases and J dropped 5; count of bases not matched to a gene: 5. From germline, CDR1 is SGHNT and CDR2 YYREEE (reference sequence). The CDR3 covers 13 residues. The CDR3 DNA reads as TGTGCCAGCAGCGCGGGACAGCTTTATGGCTACACCTTC. It encodes CASSAGQLYGYTF.

J is TRBJ2-3 and V is TRBV11-2; 7 positions match TRBD2. V was pared by 3 bases and J by 2 bases, with 5 bases of the junction left unmatched. Looked up from germline, CDR1 is SGHAT and CDR2 is FQNNGV. The CDR3 contains 15 residues. CDR3 region: CASSFGGSNTDTQYF. CDR3 nucleotides: TGTGCCAGCAGCTTCGGGGGGAGTAACACAGATACGCAGTATTTT. Supplemented by reference TRBV11-2 and TRBJ2-3, the full variable domain reads EAGVAQSPRYKIIEKRQSVAFWCNPISGHATLYWYQQILGQGPKLLIQFQNNGVVDDSQLPKDRFSAERLKGVDSTLKIQPAKLEDSAVYLCASSFGGSNTDTQYFGPGTRLTVL.

This clone was recorded at least ten times. Distinct nucleotide sequences in the sample also encode this CDR3. This chain uses TRBV11-2 with TRBJ2-5; D possibly matches TRBD1 or TRBD2 (5 bases each). CDR1 and CDR2 (germline): SGHAT, FQNNGV. V was trimmed by 5 bases and J by 0 bases, leaving 13 bases between them. This CDR3 contains 15 residues. DNA of the CDR3: TGTGCCAGCAGCATAGTGGGGGATCACCAAGAGACCCAGTACTTC. Translation: CASSIVGDHQETQYF.

The chain has TRBV28 and TRBJ1-2; 8 bases match TRBD1. Per the germline V gene, CDR1 is MDHEN and CDR2 is SYDVKM. The CDR3 loop spans 14 amino acids. Losses at the gene ends were 2 bases for V and 4 bases for J; bases not matched to a gene: 3. This CDR3 reads CASSLAGGGYGYTF. The CDR3, as DNA: TGTGCCAGCAGTTTAGCAGGGGGCGGCTATGGCTACACCTTC.

The rearrangement links TRBV6-6 to TRBJ1-2, with D unclear. Germline V gene lookup returns CDR1 MNHNY and CDR2 SVGAGI (reference sequence). The CDR3 has 14 residues. V gave up 2 bases and J gave up 4 bases, with 11 bases separating them. In DNA, the CDR3 is TGTGCCAGCAGTTACCCGGACGCGCTCTATGGCTACACCTTC. Protein sequence: CASSYPDALYGYTF.